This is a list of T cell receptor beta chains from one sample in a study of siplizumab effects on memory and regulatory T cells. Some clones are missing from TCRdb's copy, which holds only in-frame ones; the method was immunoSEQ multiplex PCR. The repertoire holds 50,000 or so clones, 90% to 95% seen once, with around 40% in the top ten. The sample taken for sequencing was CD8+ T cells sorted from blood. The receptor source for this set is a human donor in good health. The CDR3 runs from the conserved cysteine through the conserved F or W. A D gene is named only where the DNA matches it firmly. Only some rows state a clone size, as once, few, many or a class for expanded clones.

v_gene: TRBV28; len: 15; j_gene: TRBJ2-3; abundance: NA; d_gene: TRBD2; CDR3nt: TGTGCCAGCACCCCGGGGGGAGGGCCAACAGATACGCAGTATTTT; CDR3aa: CASTPGGGPTDTQYF
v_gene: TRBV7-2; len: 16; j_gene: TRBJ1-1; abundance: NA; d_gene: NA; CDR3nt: TGTGCCAGCACAAGGGGTTCTGGATACATGAACACTGAAGCTTTCTTT; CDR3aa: CASTRGSGYMNTEAFF
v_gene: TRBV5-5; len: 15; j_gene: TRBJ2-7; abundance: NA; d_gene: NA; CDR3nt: TGTGCCAGCAGCACCGGACCAACCTTCTCCTACGAGCAGTACTTC; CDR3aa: CASSTGPTFSYEQYF
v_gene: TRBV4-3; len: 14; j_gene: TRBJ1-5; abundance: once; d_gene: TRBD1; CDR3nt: TGCGCCAGCAGCCGAGACAGGGTGAATCAGCCCCAGCATTTT; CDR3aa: CASSRDRVNQPQHF
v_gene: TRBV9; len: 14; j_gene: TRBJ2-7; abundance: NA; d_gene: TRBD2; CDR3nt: TGTGCCAGCAGCTCTAGCGGGAGTGTCTACGAGCAGTACTTC; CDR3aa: CASSSSGSVYEQYF
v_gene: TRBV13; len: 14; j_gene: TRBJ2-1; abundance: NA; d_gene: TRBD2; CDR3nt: TGTGCCAGCAGGCCAGAGACTAGCCGACATGAGCAGTTCTTC; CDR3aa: CASRPETSRHEQFF
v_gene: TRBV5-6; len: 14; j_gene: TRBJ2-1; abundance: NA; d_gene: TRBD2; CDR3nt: TGTGCCAGCAGCTGGGGACTAGCGGGCTCTGAGCAGTTCTTC; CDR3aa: CASSWGLAGSEQFF
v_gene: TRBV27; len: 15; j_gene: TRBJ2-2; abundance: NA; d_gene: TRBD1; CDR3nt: TGTGCCAGCAGTTCCACAGGGGTCAACACCGGGGAGCTGTTTTTT; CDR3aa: CASSSTGVNTGELFF
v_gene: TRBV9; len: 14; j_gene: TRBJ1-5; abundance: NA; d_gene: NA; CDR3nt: TGTGCCAGCAGCCTCTCAGCTCGAGCCAGTCCCCAGCATTTT; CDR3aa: CASSLSARASPQHF
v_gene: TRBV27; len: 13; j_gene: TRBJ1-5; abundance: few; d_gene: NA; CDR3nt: TGTGCCAGCAGTCTCGGACAGTATCAGCCCCAGCATTTT; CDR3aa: CASSLGQYQPQHF
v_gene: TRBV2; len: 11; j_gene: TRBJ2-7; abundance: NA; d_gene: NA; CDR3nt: TGTGCCAGCATTCTCAGGGCTGGCGGGTACTTC; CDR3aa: CASILRAGGYF
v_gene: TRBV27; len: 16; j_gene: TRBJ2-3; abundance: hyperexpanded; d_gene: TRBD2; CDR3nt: TGTGCCAGCAGTTCAAGACTAGCGGGAGGGACAGATACGCAGTATTTT; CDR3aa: CASSSRLAGGTDTQYF
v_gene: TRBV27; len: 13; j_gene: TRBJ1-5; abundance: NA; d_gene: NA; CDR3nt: TGTGCCAGCAGTGCCTCCCCGGGTCAGCCCCAGCATTTT; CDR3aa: CASSASPGQPQHF
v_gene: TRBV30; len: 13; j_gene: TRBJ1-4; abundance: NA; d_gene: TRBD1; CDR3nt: TGTGCCTGGAGCGACAGGGTAGATGAAAAACTGTTTTTT; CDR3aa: CAWSDRVDEKLFF
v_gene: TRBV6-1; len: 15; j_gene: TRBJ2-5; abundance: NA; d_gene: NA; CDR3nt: TGTGCCAGCAGTGAAGGGCGGATCCCCGGGGAGACCCAGTACTTC; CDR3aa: CASSEGRIPGETQYF
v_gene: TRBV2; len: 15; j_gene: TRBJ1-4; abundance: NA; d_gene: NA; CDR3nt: TGTGCCAGCAGAGGGACACCTTCAACTAATGAAAAACTGTTTTTT; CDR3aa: CASRGTPSTNEKLFF
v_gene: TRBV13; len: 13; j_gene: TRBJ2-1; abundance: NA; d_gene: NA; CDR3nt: TGTGCCAGCAGCGAGCCTTCTCACAATGAGCAGTTCTTC; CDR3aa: CASSEPSHNEQFF
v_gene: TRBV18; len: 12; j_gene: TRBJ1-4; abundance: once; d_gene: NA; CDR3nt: TGTGCCAGCTCACACGACCTAGTGGAACTGTTTTTT; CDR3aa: CASSHDLVELFF
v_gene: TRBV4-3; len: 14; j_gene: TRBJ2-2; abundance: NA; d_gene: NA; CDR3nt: TGCGCCAGCAAGATAGCCAGAGATTTGGGGGAGCTGTTTTTT; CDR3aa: CASKIARDLGELFF
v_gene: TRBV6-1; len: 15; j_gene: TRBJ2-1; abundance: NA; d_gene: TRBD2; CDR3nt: TGTGCCAGCATGGAGTGGGAGGGCCTAGGAGATGAGCAGTTCTTC; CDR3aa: CASMEWEGLGDEQFF
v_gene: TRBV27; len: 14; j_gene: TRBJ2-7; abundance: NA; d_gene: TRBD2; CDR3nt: TGTGCCAGCAGTTTGGCGGGAGGATTCTACGAGCAGTACTTC; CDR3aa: CASSLAGGFYEQYF
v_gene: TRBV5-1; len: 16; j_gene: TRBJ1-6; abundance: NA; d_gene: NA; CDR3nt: TGCGCCAGCAGCAGGAAGCCGGACGGGCGTCGTTCACCCCTCCACTTT; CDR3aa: CASSRKPDGRRSPLHF
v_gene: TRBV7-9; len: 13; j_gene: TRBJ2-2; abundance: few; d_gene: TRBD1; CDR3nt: TGTGCCAGCAGGTGGACAGGCCCCGGGGAGCTGTTTTTT; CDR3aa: CASRWTGPGELFF
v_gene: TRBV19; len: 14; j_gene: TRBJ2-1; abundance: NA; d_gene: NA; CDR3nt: TGTGCCAGTAGTATACAGGAGACAGGCCGCGAGCAGTTCTTC; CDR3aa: CASSIQETGREQFF
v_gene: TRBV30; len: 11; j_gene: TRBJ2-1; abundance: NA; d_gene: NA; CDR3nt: TGTGCCTGGAGCGGAGCGCCGGAGCAGTTCTTC; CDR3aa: CAWSGAPEQFF
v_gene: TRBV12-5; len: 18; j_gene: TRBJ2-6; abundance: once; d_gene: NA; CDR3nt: TGTGCTAGTGGTTTGGTAGGAACAGGGCTAACTGGGGCCAACGTCCTGACTTTC; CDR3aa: CASGLVGTGLTGANVLTF
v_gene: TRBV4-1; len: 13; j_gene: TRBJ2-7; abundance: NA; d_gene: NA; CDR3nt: TGCGCCAGCAGCTCCGGGACTGCCTACGAGCAGTACTTC; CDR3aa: CASSSGTAYEQYF
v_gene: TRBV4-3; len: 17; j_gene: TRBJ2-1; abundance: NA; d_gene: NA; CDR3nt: TGCGCCAGCAGCCAAGAAGGGGCAGTTAGCTCCTACAATGAGCAGTTCTTC; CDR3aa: CASSQEGAVSSYNEQFF
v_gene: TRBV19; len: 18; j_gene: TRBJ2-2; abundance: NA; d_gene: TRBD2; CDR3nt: TGTGCCAGTAGAGCTAACAGGGTAGCGGGAGGGTCCACCGGGGAGCTGTTTTTT; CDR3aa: CASRANRVAGGSTGELFF
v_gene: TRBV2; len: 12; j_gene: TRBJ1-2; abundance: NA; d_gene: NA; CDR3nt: TGTGCCAGCAGTTCAACAGGGTTCGGCTACACCTTC; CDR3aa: CASSSTGFGYTF
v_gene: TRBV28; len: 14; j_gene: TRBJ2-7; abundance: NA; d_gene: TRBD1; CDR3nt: TGTGCCAGCAGTAGCCGGGACAGGTCTTACGAGCAGTACTTC; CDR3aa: CASSSRDRSYEQYF
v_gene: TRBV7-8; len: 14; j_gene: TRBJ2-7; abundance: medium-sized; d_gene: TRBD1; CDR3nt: TGTGCCAGCAGCACCTCGACAGGGCTCTACGAGCAGTACTTC; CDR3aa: CASSTSTGLYEQYF
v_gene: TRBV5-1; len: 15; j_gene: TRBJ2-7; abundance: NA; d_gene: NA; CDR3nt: TGCGCCAGCAGCTTGGTAACGGAGGGGGACTACGAGCAGTACTTC; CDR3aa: CASSLVTEGDYEQYF
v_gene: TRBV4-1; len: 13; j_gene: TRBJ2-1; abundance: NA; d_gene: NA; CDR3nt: TGCGCCAGCAGCCCGTCACTAGGCGATGAGCAGTTCTTC; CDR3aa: CASSPSLGDEQFF
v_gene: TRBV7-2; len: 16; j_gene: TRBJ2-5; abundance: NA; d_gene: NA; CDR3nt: TGTGCCAGCAGCTTCACCCCTAATGACGGATCTGAGACCCAGTACTTC; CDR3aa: CASSFTPNDGSETQYF
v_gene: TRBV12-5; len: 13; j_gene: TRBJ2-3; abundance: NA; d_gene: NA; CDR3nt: TGTGCTAGTGGCGGGGTCAGCTCAGATACGCAGTATTTT; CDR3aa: CASGGVSSDTQYF
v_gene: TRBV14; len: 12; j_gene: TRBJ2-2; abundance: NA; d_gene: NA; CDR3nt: TGTGCCAGCAGCCGCCTCTCCGGGGAGCTGTTTTTT; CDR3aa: CASSRLSGELFF
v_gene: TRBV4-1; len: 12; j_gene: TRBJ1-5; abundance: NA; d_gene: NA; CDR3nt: TGCGCCAGCAGGGGGGCCGGTCAGCCCCAGCATTTT; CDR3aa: CASRGAGQPQHF
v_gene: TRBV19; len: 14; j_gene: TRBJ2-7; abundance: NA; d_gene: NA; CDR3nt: TGTGCCAGTAGTTCGGACCTGAGTATCTACGAGCAGTACTTC; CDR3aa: CASSSDLSIYEQYF